Listed below are T cell receptor beta chains from one sample, sequenced in a study of type 1 regulatory T cells. TCRdb analysed the reads with MiXCR anew, one entry per CDR3 protein. The sample carries over 55,000 distinct CDR3 sequences, just under 50% recorded once. Antigens of these TCRs are unknown. Source material: cultured non-Tr1 T cells, either the whole culture or a sorted T cell fraction (not recorded which). Receptor source: a human donor in good health. CDR3s include the opening cysteine and the closing phenylalanine or tryptophan. Fields, in order: CDR3 protein, CDR3 DNA, clone size, D gene, V gene, J gene. The D gene is left open where the match is weak. Only some rows state a clone size, as once, few, many or a class for expanded clones.

CDR3: CASSLKGGGTGELFF
DNA: TGTGCCAGCAGCCTTAAGGGGGGCGGAACCGGGGAGCTGTTTTTT
size: .
D: .
V: TRBV7-2
J: TRBJ2-2

CDR3: CASSLKNTGELFF
DNA: TGCGCCAGCAGCTTGAAGAACACCGGGGAGCTGTTTTTT
size: .
D: .
V: TRBV5-1
J: TRBJ2-2

CDR3: CASSQGQHYEQYF
DNA: TGTGCCAGCAGCCAAGGACAGCATTACGAGCAGTACTTC
size: once
D: .
V: TRBV6-1
J: TRBJ2-7

CDR3: CASSSAGQASGANVLTF
DNA: TGTGCCAGCAGTTCCGCGGGACAGGCCTCTGGGGCCAACGTCCTGACTTTC
size: few
D: TRBD1
V: TRBV6-2/TRBV6-3
J: TRBJ2-6

CDR3: CAWGDSNYEQYF
DNA: TGTGCCTGGGGGGACAGCAACTACGAGCAGTACTTC
size: many
D: TRBD1
V: TRBV30
J: TRBJ2-7

CDR3: CASSLPRGLVNTEAFF
DNA: TGCGCCAGCAGCCTCCCCCGGGGGTTAGTCAACACTGAAGCTTTCTTT
size: .
D: .
V: TRBV4-1
J: TRBJ1-1

CDR3: CAGSEFRGGPTDTQYF
DNA: TGTGCCGGCAGTGAGTTCCGGGGGGGCCCCACAGATACGCAGTATTTT
size: .
D: TRBD2
V: TRBV6-1
J: TRBJ2-3

CDR3: CASRVGDSGYTF
DNA: TGTGCCAGCAGAGTGGGGGACTCTGGCTACACCTTC
size: .
D: .
V: TRBV7-2
J: TRBJ1-2

CDR3: CASSSRTSGVVYEQFF
DNA: TGTGCCAGCAGCAGCCGGACTAGCGGGGTCGTCTATGAGCAGTTCTTC
size: .
D: TRBD2
V: TRBV3-1
J: TRBJ2-1

CDR3: CSASRQEVQPQHF
DNA: TGCAGTGCTAGTCGACAGGAGGTTCAGCCCCAGCATTTT
size: .
D: .
V: TRBV20-1
J: TRBJ1-5

CDR3: CATPGESSYNEQFF
DNA: TGTGCCACACCCGGGGAGAGCTCCTACAATGAGCAGTTCTTC
size: .
D: .
V: TRBV7-9
J: TRBJ2-1

CDR3: CSANEGTWPQHF
DNA: TGCAGTGCTAACGAGGGGACTTGGCCCCAGCATTTT
size: .
D: .
V: TRBV20-1
J: TRBJ1-5

CDR3: CASSYSGRRAPYEQYF
DNA: TGTGCCAGCAGTTACTCGGGCCGCAGGGCCCCCTACGAGCAGTACTTC
size: .
D: .
V: TRBV6-5
J: TRBJ2-7

CDR3: CASSFLAGAYNEQFF
DNA: TGTGCCAGCAGTTTCCTAGCGGGGGCCTACAATGAGCAGTTCTTC
size: .
D: TRBD2
V: TRBV28
J: TRBJ2-1

CDR3: CASSSPDNSGANVLTF
DNA: TGTGCCAGCAGTTCCCCGGACAACTCTGGGGCCAACGTCCTGACTTTC
size: .
D: .
V: TRBV28
J: TRBJ2-6

CDR3: CASSLGGLQETQYF
DNA: TGCGCCAGCAGCTTGGGGGGACTACAAGAGACCCAGTACTTC
size: .
D: TRBD2
V: TRBV5-1
J: TRBJ2-5

CDR3: CASKEDSANTRELFF
DNA: TGTGCCAGCAAAGAGGACAGCGCGAACACCCGGGAGCTGTTTTTT
size: .
D: .
V: TRBV6-2/TRBV6-3
J: TRBJ2-2

CDR3: CASRTGLAGGPPYF
DNA: TGCGCCAGCAGGACCGGACTAGCGGGGGGTCCTCCGTATTTT
size: few
D: TRBD2
V: TRBV5-1
J: TRBJ2-3

CDR3: CASSQGQNSYNEQFF
DNA: TGCGCCAGCAGCCAAGGACAGAATTCCTACAATGAGCAGTTCTTC
size: .
D: .
V: TRBV4-1
J: TRBJ2-1

CDR3: CASSFRLGSSYEQYF
DNA: TGCGCCAGCAGCTTTAGGTTGGGGTCCTCCTACGAGCAGTACTTC
size: .
D: .
V: TRBV5-1
J: TRBJ2-7

CDR3: CASRGGQTVYGYTF
DNA: TGTGCCAGTAGGGGTGGACAGACCGTCTATGGCTACACCTTC
size: .
D: .
V: TRBV19
J: TRBJ1-2

CDR3: CATRTSNFYEQYF
DNA: TGTGCCACCAGGACAAGTAACTTCTACGAGCAGTACTTC
size: .
D: .
V: TRBV6-5
J: TRBJ2-7

CDR3: CASRGYRTEAFF
DNA: TGTGCCAGCAGGGGGTATCGCACTGAAGCTTTCTTT
size: few
D: .
V: TRBV6-5
J: TRBJ1-1

CDR3: CASSYPNQGTQYF
DNA: TGTGCCAGCAGCTACCCAAACCAAGGTACGCAGTATTTT
size: few
D: .
V: TRBV7-9
J: TRBJ2-3

CDR3: CASSFFDIGGTEAFF
DNA: TGCGCCAGCAGCTTTTTCGATATAGGTGGGACTGAAGCTTTCTTT
size: .
D: .
V: TRBV5-1
J: TRBJ1-1

CDR3: CASSPTSTDTQYF
DNA: TGTGCCAGCTCACCTACGAGCACAGATACGCAGTATTTT
size: few
D: .
V: TRBV18
J: TRBJ2-3

CDR3: CASSLAPLTSGRADTQYF
DNA: TGTGCCAGCAGCTTAGCTCCCCTGACTAGCGGGAGGGCAGATACGCAGTATTTT
size: .
D: TRBD2
V: TRBV7-2
J: TRBJ2-3

CDR3: CASSLSGRGPSGNTIYF
DNA: TGTGCCAGCAGTTTAAGTGGAAGGGGACCGTCTGGAAACACCATATATTTT
size: few
D: .
V: TRBV12-3/TRBV12-4
J: TRBJ1-3

CDR3: CASSYWYGYTF
DNA: TGTGCCAGCAGTTACTGGTACGGCTACACCTTC
size: .
D: .
V: TRBV6-2/TRBV6-3
J: TRBJ1-2

CDR3: CSARDPQAAYNSPLHF
DNA: TGCAGTGCTAGAGATCCCCAAGCGGCCTATAATTCACCCCTCCACTTT
size: .
D: .
V: TRBV20-1
J: TRBJ1-6

CDR3: CATSEPGTGPLF
DNA: TGTGCCACCAGTGAGCCAGGGACAGGTCCCCTCTTT
size: few
D: TRBD1
V: TRBV24-1
J: TRBJ1-1

CDR3: CATQEGFSYNSPLHF
DNA: TGTGCCACCCAGGAGGGGTTCTCCTATAATTCACCCCTCCACTTT
size: .
D: .
V: TRBV6-6
J: TRBJ1-6

CDR3: CASSQRTSGGKSSYNEQFF
DNA: TGTGCCAGCAGCCAAAGGACTAGCGGGGGGAAAAGCTCCTACAATGAGCAGTTCTTC
size: few
D: TRBD2
V: TRBV7-2
J: TRBJ2-1

CDR3: CASSLSGDYEQFF
DNA: TGTGCCAGCAGCTTATCAGGGGACTACGAGCAGTTCTTC
size: .
D: .
V: TRBV5-5
J: TRBJ2-1

CDR3: CAITQDSLNTEAFF
DNA: TGTGCCATCACCCAGGACAGTTTGAACACTGAAGCTTTCTTT
size: .
D: .
V: TRBV10-3
J: TRBJ1-1

CDR3: CASSPSGEGQPQHF
DNA: TGTGCCAGTAGTCCCAGCGGAGAGGGTCAGCCCCAGCATTTT
size: .
D: .
V: TRBV19
J: TRBJ1-5

CDR3: CASSLQGGTGYGYTF
DNA: TGTGCCAGCAGTCTCCAGGGGGGTACAGGCTATGGCTACACCTTC
size: .
D: TRBD1
V: TRBV12-3/TRBV12-4
J: TRBJ1-2

CDR3: CASSYWGYETEAFF
DNA: TGTGCCAGCAGTTACTGGGGGTACGAGACTGAAGCTTTCTTT
size: .
D: .
V: TRBV6-2/TRBV6-3
J: TRBJ1-1

CDR3: CAWCSGNTEAFF
DNA: TGTGCCTGGTGTTCAGGAAACACTGAAGCTTTCTTT
size: few
D: .
V: TRBV30
J: TRBJ1-1

CDR3: CASSLIDTMNTEAFF
DNA: TGTGCCAGCAGTTTAATAGACACCATGAACACTGAAGCTTTCTTT
size: .
D: .
V: TRBV12-3/TRBV12-4
J: TRBJ1-1

CDR3: CSARETHRGFPLYGYTF
DNA: TGCAGTGCTAGAGAGACACACAGGGGGTTCCCCCTCTATGGCTACACCTTC
size: .
D: TRBD1
V: TRBV20-1
J: TRBJ1-2

CDR3: CASSRPKNEQFF
DNA: TGTGCCAGCAGTCGCCCCAAAAATGAGCAGTTCTTC
size: .
D: .
V: TRBV6-6
J: TRBJ2-1

CDR3: CASSLAGELTDTQYF
DNA: TGCGCCAGCAGCCTAGCGGGGGAGCTCACAGATACGCAGTATTTT
size: .
D: TRBD2
V: TRBV5-1
J: TRBJ2-3

CDR3: CASGYTDTQYF
DNA: TGTGCCAGCGGTTACACAGATACGCAGTATTTT
size: many
D: .
V: TRBV7-9
J: TRBJ2-3

CDR3: CSVDRGRAEAFF
DNA: TGCAGCGTAGACAGGGGCAGAGCTGAAGCTTTCTTT
size: .
D: TRBD1
V: TRBV29-1
J: TRBJ1-1

CDR3: CASSHQQGSYTEAFF
DNA: TGTGCCAGCAGCCATCAACAGGGGAGTTACACTGAAGCTTTCTTT
size: .
D: TRBD1
V: TRBV4-2
J: TRBJ1-1

CDR3: CASSLGPGLSNEQFF
DNA: TGCGCCAGCAGCTTGGGGCCAGGGCTAAGCAATGAGCAGTTCTTC
size: .
D: .
V: TRBV5-1
J: TRBJ2-1

CDR3: CASSRGGYGYTF
DNA: TGTGCCAGCAGTCGGGGGGGGTATGGCTACACCTTC
size: once
D: .
V: TRBV12-3/TRBV12-4
J: TRBJ1-2

CDR3: CASGAIRGTDTQYF
DNA: TGTGCTAGTGGGGCCATCCGGGGCACAGATACGCAGTATTTT
size: .
D: .
V: TRBV12-5
J: TRBJ2-3

CDR3: CASSTTGSGSEQYF
DNA: TGTGCCAGCAGCACCACCGGTAGTGGGAGCGAGCAGTACTTC
size: .
D: .
V: TRBV7-9
J: TRBJ2-7

CDR3: CASTPVFRGGVKNIQYF
DNA: TGTGCCAGCACTCCCGTTTTTCGTGGGGGGGTCAAAAACATTCAGTACTTC
size: .
D: TRBD2
V: TRBV12-3/TRBV12-4
J: TRBJ2-4

CDR3: CAITGALNQPQHF
DNA: TGTGCCATCACAGGAGCCCTCAATCAGCCCCAGCATTTT
size: .
D: .
V: TRBV10-3
J: TRBJ1-5

CDR3: CTSSRPPRLPLGNEQFF
DNA: TGCACCAGCAGCCGCCCGCCTAGACTTCCCCTGGGTAATGAGCAGTTCTTC
size: .
D: .
V: TRBV1
J: TRBJ2-1

CDR3: CSAGTGGANYGYTF
DNA: TGCAGTGCTGGAACAGGGGGGGCTAACTATGGCTACACCTTC
size: .
D: TRBD1
V: TRBV20-1
J: TRBJ1-2

CDR3: CASSSPRGGGIVEQYF
DNA: TGTGCCAGCAGCTCCCCCCGGGGAGGGGGCATTGTCGAGCAGTACTTC
size: .
D: .
V: TRBV7-9
J: TRBJ2-7

CDR3: CASSLVVGSTGELFF
DNA: TGTGCCAGCAGTTTGGTTGTAGGGAGCACCGGGGAGCTGTTTTTT
size: .
D: .
V: TRBV12-3/TRBV12-4
J: TRBJ2-2